This T cell receptor (beta chain) was identified in a study of T cell repertoires in cytomegalovirus infection (dated by TCRdb to about 2019). The study in broad terms: Because public TCR beta signatures pointed to carriage of CMV infection together with the matching HLA type, the HLA type of each donor mattered for the analysis. Beyond this particular receptor, the publication reports: Carriers of CMV infection plus the relevant HLA type were discriminated by the cumulative frequency of public TCR beta family members in the study cohort and in an independent roughly 320-donor cohort. The ex vivo response was dominated by HLA-C-restricted CMV-specific TCR beta clonotypes, and the single most frequent clonotype in two of eight donors was supplied by these HLA-C-restricted clonotypes.

The CDR3 region is 18 residues in length, termini included. The germline V gene (reference sequence) supplies CDR1 LNHNV and CDR2 YYDKDF. TCRdb records Illumina HiSeq 1500 as the sequencer. In TCRdb, the public reads were trimmed at Q25 with fastp and aligned with MiXCR, with productive beta chains retained. CDR3 protein sequences are deduplicated, and each keeps its most common genes and DNA. The sample table lists nearly 550,000 distinct CDR3 sequences, approximately 15% of them with a count of one. The ten largest clonotypes hold 20% to 30% of the sample. A word on this clonotype: Its antigen target is currently unknown. As the CDR3 is not closed by the conserved phenylalanine or tryptophan, this likely results from a read error. No DNA is shown, since the ends of the CDR3 on it are uncertain; the CDR3 is the one TCRdb lists.

The rearranged segments are TRBV15 and TRBJ2-1; the DNA was not used to check the table's D call, TRBD2. The clonotype was recovered from a human donor in good health (CMV status not recorded). Some clones in this sample may be carry-over from other donors' samples. Source material: CD8+ T cells from PBMCs. This receptor has the CDR3 CATSRDSPSGRPNNEQLL.